The 14 T cell receptor beta chains below all came from one sample that was sequenced in a study of identical twins. TCRdb re-derived calls from the 5' RACE reads in MiXCR, one entry per CDR3 protein. Here the sample spans about 150,000 distinct CDR3 sequences, 3% to 4% being singletons. Sequences were obtained from memory T cells sorted from blood. The source of these receptors is a man between 18 and 35 years old in good health.

This clonotype was detected ten times or more. This chain joins TRBV7-2 and TRBJ2-5, with D possibly matching TRBD1 (6 bases). V was trimmed by 1 base and J by 4 bases, leaving 7 bases between them. The CDR3 extends over 13 amino acids. Germline V gene data show CDR1 as SGHTA and CDR2 as FQGNSA. The CDR3 DNA sequence: TGTGCCAGCAGCTTAGGGGGGCCAGAGACCCAGTACTTC. This codes for CASSLGGPETQYF.

This clonotype was detected ten times or more. The V gene is TRBV5-1, the J gene TRBJ2-1; 10 bases fit TRBD2. The length of the CDR3 is 17 residues. The germline gives CDR1 SGHRS, CDR2 YFSETQ. The V gene end was trimmed by 0 bases and the J gene end by 2 bases; junction bases not matched to a gene: 5. CDR3 coding DNA: TGCGCCAGCAGCTTGGTAGCTAGCGGGGGAGCCTACAATGAGCAGTTCTTC. Protein product: CASSLVASGGAYNEQFF.

This clonotype was found many times. The J gene is TRBJ1-1, the V gene TRBV6-1; unclear D gene. Germline loops: CDR1 MNHNS, CDR2 SASEGT. With 7 bases removed from V and 0 bases from J, the gap between germline ends came to 9 bases. This CDR3 comprises 13 residues. The CDR3 spells CASIPVLNTEAFF. The CDR3 DNA sequence: TGTGCCAGCATTCCCGTACTGAACACTGAAGCTTTCTTT.

Concerning this clonotype: A much larger clone lies a single base off, so this may be a read error. The chain uses TRBV25-1 and TRBJ1-5; D unclear. Trimming cost V 2 bases and J 0 bases, with 8 bases left between them. The CDR3 runs 15 residues. CDR1 MGHDK and CDR2 SYGVNS come from the germline V gene. The CDR3 DNA sequence: TGTGCCAGCAGTGAAGGACTGTTTAGCAATCAGCCCCAGCATTTT. It codes for CASSEGLFSNQPQHF. Based on the CDR3 plus reference TRBV25-1 and TRBJ1-5, the full variable domain is EADIYQTPRYLVIGTGKKITLECSQTMGHDKMYWYQQDPGMELHLIHYSYGVNSTEKGDLSSESTVSRIRTEHFPLTLESARPSHTSQYLCASSEGLFSNQPQHFGDGTRLSIL.

This clonotype came up many times. This chain connects TRBV29-1 to TRBJ2-5; 7 bases are a match to TRBD1. This CDR3 is 13 amino acids long. The V gene's germline CDR1 is SQVTM and CDR2 ANQGSEA. Unmatched junction bases numbered 7, after V lost 6 bases and J lost 3 bases. The CDR3 DNA reads as TGCAGCGTCCTTGACAGGGTGGAAGAGACCCAGTACTTC. This gives the protein CSVLDRVEETQYF.

This clonotype has ten or more counts. The chain uses TRBV5-1 and TRBJ1-2, with 7 positions matching TRBD1. V lost 0 bases to trimming and J lost 8 bases; unmatched junction nucleotides: 10. The CDR3 has 15 residues. CDR1 SGHRS and CDR2 YFSETQ come from the germline V gene. The CDR3 bases are TGCGCCAGCAGCTTGGACAGGGGAATGAGAGAGGGCTACACCTTC. This gives the protein CASSLDRGMREGYTF.

This clonotype was seen many times. The chain is built from TRBV28 and TRBJ2-2, with 8 bases identical to TRBD1. V was pared by 5 bases and J by 5 bases, with 7 bases of the junction left unmatched. The CDR3 loop spans 15 amino acids. Germline lookup yields CDR1 MDHEN and CDR2 SYDVKM. The CDR3 region has the DNA TGTGCCAGCAGTATGGGACAGGTCGGGACCGGGGAGCTGTTTTTT. This gives the protein CASSMGQVGTGELFF.

This clonotype occurred many times. V and J are TRBV3-1 and TRBJ1-1, with TRBD1 as a possible D gene (5 bases). The CDR3 sequence is 14 residues long. The V end was cut by 4 bases, the J end by 5 bases, with 14 bases between. Germline lookup yields CDR1 LGHDT and CDR2 YNNKEL (reference sequence). The DNA of the CDR3 is TGTGCCAGCAGCCCACAGGTAGGAGTAACTGAAGCTTTCTTT. It translates to CASSPQVGVTEAFF. The full variable domain, with the rest looked up from reference TRBV3-1 and TRBJ1-1, is DTAVSQTPKYLVTQMGNDKSIKCEQNLGHDTMYWYKQDSKKFLKIMFSYNNKELIINETVPNRFSPKSPDKAHLNLHINSLELGDSAVYFCASSPQVGVTEAFFGQGTRLTVV.

This clonotype has ten or more counts. The V and J genes are TRBV5-5 and TRBJ1-1, with D possibly matching TRBD1 (6 bases). Germline CDR1 is SGHKS and CDR2 is YYEKEE (reference sequence). This CDR3 is 14 amino acids long. V was pared by 4 bases and J by 3 bases, with 13 bases between. CDR3 DNA sequence: TGTGCCAGCAGCCGGGGGGGGCGCGACACTGAAGCTTTCTTT. It specifies CASSRGGRDTEAFF.

This clonotype was counted many times. The chain uses TRBV6-4 and TRBJ2-3; tentatively, D is TRBD2 (6 bases). Trimming left V 6 bases short and J 2 bases short, with 12 bases between. The CDR3 has 14 amino acids. The germline CDR1 and CDR2 sequences are MRHNA and SNTAGT. The CDR3 here is CASSPAGPTDTQYF. CDR3 nucleotide sequence: TGTGCCAGCAGCCCAGCGGGCCCCACAGATACGCAGTATTTT.

This clonotype appeared many times. The chain combines TRBV5-1 with TRBJ2-1; 7 bases are shared with TRBD1. Germline V lookup: CDR1 SGHRS, CDR2 YFSETQ. The CDR3 covers 15 residues. V shed 3 bases, J shed 8 bases, and the junction held 11 bases outside the gene matches. CDR3 nucleotide sequence: TGCGCCAGCAGCTCGCCGGGCCGCCAGGGGGATGAGCAGTTCTTC. Translated, it gives CASSSPGRQGDEQFF.

The chain recombines TRBV6-1 with TRBJ2-3, with 10 bases aligning to TRBD2. The CDR3 has 18 residues. Germline V gene lookup returns CDR1 MNHNS and CDR2 SASEGT. Trimming at V came to 6 bases and at J to 1 base, leaving 13 bases not matched to a gene. DNA for the CDR3: TGTGCCAGCAGGGGTAGAAACCCTGGGACTAGCGGCACAGATACGCAGTATTTT. Its translation: CASRGRNPGTSGTDTQYF.

This clonotype was counted at least ten times. The chain combines TRBV3-1 with TRBJ1-1; 12 nucleotides agree with TRBD1. Trimming took 2 bases from V and 0 from J; bases not matched to a gene: 4. CDR1 LGHDT and CDR2 YNNKEL come from the germline V gene (reference sequence). The CDR3 is made up of 17 amino acids. The CDR3 is CASSQLGQGALNTEAFF. CDR3 coding DNA: TGTGCCAGCAGCCAATTGGGACAGGGGGCCTTGAACACTGAAGCTTTCTTT.

At least ten counts were recorded for this clonotype. This sequence joins TRBV5-1 and TRBJ2-5; tentatively, D is TRBD2 (5 bases). Germline lookup yields CDR1 SGHRS and CDR2 YFSETQ. The V and J ends lost 3 bases and 0 bases respectively, with 12 bases between them. There are 15 residues in the CDR3. Written as DNA, the CDR3 is TGCGCCAGCAGCTCCCAGCCGGGATACCAAGAGACCCAGTACTTC. This encodes CASSSQPGYQETQYF.